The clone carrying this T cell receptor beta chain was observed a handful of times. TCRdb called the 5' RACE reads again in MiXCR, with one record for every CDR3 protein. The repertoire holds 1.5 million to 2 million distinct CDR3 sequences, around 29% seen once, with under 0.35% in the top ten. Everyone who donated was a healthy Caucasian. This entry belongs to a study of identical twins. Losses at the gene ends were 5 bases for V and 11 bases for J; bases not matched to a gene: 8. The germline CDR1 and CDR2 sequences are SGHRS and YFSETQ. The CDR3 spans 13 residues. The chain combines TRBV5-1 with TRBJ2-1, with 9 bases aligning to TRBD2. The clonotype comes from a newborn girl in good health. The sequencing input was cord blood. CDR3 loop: CASSPTGTSKQFF. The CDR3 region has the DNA TGCGCCAGCAGTCCGACCGGGACTAGCAAGCAGTTCTTC.